This TCR beta chain is drawn from a study of regulatory T cells in long-lasting Graves disease. Study-level background: Over-5-year antithyroid drug use with positive TSH receptor antibodies defined persistent Graves' disease in the study. Regarding the study as a whole: New patients shared fewer public clonotypes (roughly 990) than persistent patients did (about 3,000).

Through Arm-PCR of CDR3 regions and iRepertoire HTBI primers, TCR beta libraries were built. TCRdb called the multiplex PCR reads again in MiXCR, with one record for every CDR3 protein. This table holds about 470,000 distinct CDR3 sequences, 20% to 25% found once. A word on this clonotype: Its antigen is not identified.

Time point described: persistent/refractory GD, antithyroid drugs over 5 years with positive TRAb. PBMCs provided the RNA from which the TCR library was made. Trimming stripped 5 bases from V and 2 bases from J, with 13 bases between. CDR1 is GTSNPN, CDR2 SVGIG, per germline (reference sequence). The CDR3 contains 14 residues. This chain joins TRBV30 and TRBJ1-5; TRBD1 is a possible D gene (5 bases). The sequences come from peripheral blood mononuclear cells (PBMCs), collected when the disease was refractory, from a patient treated with antithyroid drugs. This TCR came from a female donor with Graves disease. The CDR3 DNA reads TGTGCCTGGGACCAGGGATTTGGCAATCAGCCCCAGCATTTT. Residues: CAWDQGFGNQPQHF. The variable domain in full, with the rest retrieved from reference TRBV30 and TRBJ1-5, is SQTIHQWPATLVQPVGSPLSLECTVEGTSNPNLYWYRQAAGRGLQLLFYSVGIGQISSEVPQNLSASRPQDRQFILSSKKLLLSDSGFYLCAWDQGFGNQPQHFGDGTRLSIL.